Listed here are 9 T cell receptor beta chains from one sample, sequenced in a study of shared clonotypes between healthy human individuals. TCRdb's table, derived via immunoSEQ multiplex PCR, lists solely in-frame clones and lacks some. The sample lists about 320,000 clones, roughly 91% occurring once. The sequencing sample was made of memory CD8+ T cells sorted from blood. Subset indicated: CD45RO+ cells pooled with CCR7-negative TemRA cells. The origin of the receptors is a man between 18 and 29 years old in good health.

Here the CDR3 reads CASSQGQGVNQPQHF. The DNA of the CDR3 is TGTGCCAGCAGCCAGGGACAGGGGGTCAATCAGCCCCAGCATTTT. The chain couples TRBV28 to TRBJ1-5; 11 bases fit TRBD1. After removal of 6 bases from V and 3 bases from J, the junction contained 4 bases not matched to a gene. Germline V gene data show CDR1 as MDHEN and CDR2 as SYDVKM. The CDR3 extends over 15 amino acids.

The chain joins TRBV11-1 to TRBJ2-5; D might be TRBD2 (7 bases). V was pared by 9 bases and J by 5 bases, with 19 bases between. The CDR3 contains 14 residues. Germline V gene sequence: CDR1 SGHAT, CDR2 FQDESV (reference sequence). CDR3 nucleotides: TGTGCCAGTAGGTCGGGGGGCCCCCAGGAGACCCAGTACTTC. It encodes CASRSGGPQETQYF.

The V gene is TRBV27, the J gene TRBJ2-7; D is unresolved. Trimming cost V 5 bases and J 0 bases, with 14 bases left between them. The CDR3 sequence is 15 residues long. The V gene's germline CDR1 is MNHEY and CDR2 SMNVEV (reference sequence). In DNA, the CDR3 is TGTGCCAGCAGTCCAGAGTCCGAGAGCTCCTACGAGCAGTACTTC. Protein: CASSPESESSYEQYF.

The chain is built from TRBV6-1 and TRBJ2-7; possibly TRBD2 for D (7 bases). Trimming took 10 bases from V and 2 from J, leaving 21 bases between them. The V gene's germline CDR1 is MNHNS and CDR2 SASEGT. This CDR3 is built from 15 residues. As DNA, the CDR3 is TGTGCCACCCTGAAGGGGGGGCAGGCCACCTACGAGCAGTACTTC. This translates into CATLKGGQATYEQYF.

The chain carries TRBV7-2 and TRBJ2-7, with unresolved D. The CDR3 sequence is 13 residues long. Per the germline V gene, CDR1 is SGHTA and CDR2 is FQGNSA. With 4 bases removed from V and 4 bases from J, the gap between germline ends came to 11 bases. The CDR3 nucleotides read TGTGCCAGCAGCTCCGGTTTTGTGTACGAGCAGTACTTC. Amino acids: CASSSGFVYEQYF. The full variable domain, its missing parts supplied by reference TRBV7-2 and TRBJ2-7, is GAGVSQSPSNKVTEKGKDVELRCDPISGHTALYWYRQSLGQGLEFLIYFQGNSAPDKSGLPSDRFSAERTGGSVSTLTIQRTQQEDSAVYLCASSSGFVYEQYFGPGTRLTVT.

J is TRBJ2-2 and V is TRBV19; D is uncertain. The germline V gene encodes CDR1 LNHDA and CDR2 SQIVND (reference sequence). The CDR3 extends over 17 amino acids. The ends were cut back, 3 bases at V and 2 bases at J, with 16 bases in the middle. The CDR3 spells CASSIYPGAYNTGELFF. DNA for the CDR3: TGTGCCAGTAGTATCTACCCCGGAGCATACAACACCGGGGAGCTGTTTTTT.

The rearrangement uses TRBV27 and TRBJ1-1; no reliable D call. The CDR3 is 15 amino acids. The V gene lost 0 bases and the J gene lost 1 base, with 9 bases spanning the gap. Germline values: CDR1 MNHEY, CDR2 SMNVEV (reference sequence). This CDR3 reads CASSLSQSGNTEAFF. The CDR3 bases are TGTGCCAGCAGTTTATCGCAGTCGGGGAACACTGAAGCTTTCTTT.

The chain has TRBV5-1 and TRBJ1-4, with D perhaps TRBD1 (5 bases). V lost 5 bases and J lost 4, with 15 bases in between. The CDR3 runs to 15 residues. Germline V gene lookup returns CDR1 SGHRS and CDR2 YFSETQ. The CDR3 region is CASSAAGPFNEKLFF. The CDR3, as DNA: TGCGCCAGCAGTGCGGCAGGGCCCTTTAATGAAAAACTGTTTTTT. Combining the CDR3 with reference TRBV5-1 and TRBJ1-4 gives the whole variable domain KAGVTQTPRYLIKTRGQQVTLSCSPISGHRSVSWYQQTPGQGLQFLFEYFSETQRNKGNFPGRFSGRQFSNSRSEMNVSTLELGDSALYLCASSAAGPFNEKLFFGSGTQLSVL.

The chain uses TRBV5-1 and TRBJ2-7, with D uncertain. The CDR3 totals 16 residues. Germline-derived CDR1 and CDR2 are SGHRS and YFSETQ. V shed 4 bases and J shed 2 bases, with 19 bases lying between them. CDR3 sequence reads: CASSPVIRVLPYEQYF. CDR3 DNA sequence: TGCGCCAGCAGCCCCGTTATAAGGGTCTTACCCTACGAGCAGTACTTC.